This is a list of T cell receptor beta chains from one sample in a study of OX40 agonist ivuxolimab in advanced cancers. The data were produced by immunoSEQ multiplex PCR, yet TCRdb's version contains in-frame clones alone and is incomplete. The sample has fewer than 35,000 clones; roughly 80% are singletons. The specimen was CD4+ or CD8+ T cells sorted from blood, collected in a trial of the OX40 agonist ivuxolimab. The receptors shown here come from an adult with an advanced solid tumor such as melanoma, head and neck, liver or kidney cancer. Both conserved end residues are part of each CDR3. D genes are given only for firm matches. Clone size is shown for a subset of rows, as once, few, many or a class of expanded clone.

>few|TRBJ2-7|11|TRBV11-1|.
TGTGCCAGCAGCTTTTTGAACGAGCAGTACTTC
CASSFLNEQYF
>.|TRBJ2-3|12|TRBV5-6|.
TGTGCCAGCAGCTGGGGTACCGATACGCAGTATTTT
CASSWGTDTQYF
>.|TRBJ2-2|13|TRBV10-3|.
TGTGCCATCAGTGTACAGGGCACCGGGGAGCTGTTTTTT
CAISVQGTGELFF
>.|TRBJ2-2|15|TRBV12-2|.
TGTGCAAGTGTTCAGGGAAGTGGTTGCACCGGGGAGCTGTTTTTT
CASVQGSGCTGELFF
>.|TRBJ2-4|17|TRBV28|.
TGTGCCAGCAGTTTACCCGCCGGACCAGAAGCCAAAAACATTCAGTACTTC
CASSLPAGPEAKNIQYF
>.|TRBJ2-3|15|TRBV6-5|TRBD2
TGTGCCAGCAGTGCGAGCGGGGGGGCTTCAGATACGCAGTATTTT
CASSASGGASDTQYF
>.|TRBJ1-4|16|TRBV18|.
TGTGCCAGCTCACCAACCCAGGACGGCGTTAATGAAAAACTGTTTTTT
CASSPTQDGVNEKLFF
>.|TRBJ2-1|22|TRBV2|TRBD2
TGTGCCAGCACCTACAGGAGACACACCCTAGCGGGGGGGCCGCGTCTTACCAATGAGCAGTTCTTC
CASTYRRHTLAGGPRLTNEQFF
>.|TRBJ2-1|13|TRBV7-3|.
TGTGCCAGCAGCTTAGTACAGGGAGGAGAGCAGTTCTTC
CASSLVQGGEQFF
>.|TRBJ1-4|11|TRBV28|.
TGTGCCAGCAGAACACCTGAAAAACTGTTTTTT
CASRTPEKLFF